This TCR beta chain was recorded in a study of T cell repertoires in cytomegalovirus infection. Notes on the study in general: Frequencies of public TCR beta families were cumulated, and this identified carriers of CMV plus the relevant HLA. HLA-C-restricted CMV-specific TCR beta clonotypes prevailed in the ex vivo response.

Germline lookup yields CDR1 ENHRY and CDR2 SYGVKD. Trimming removed 8 bases from V and 2 bases from J; junction bases left unmatched: 6. The CDR3 consists of 14 residues. TCRdb re-analysed the reads in MiXCR, keeping a single row per CDR3 protein. This table has 510,000 or so distinct CDR3 sequences, more than 25% appearing once. On this clonotype itself: Its target is not known.

The clonotype comes from a human donor in good health (CMV status not recorded). Some clones in this sample may be carry-over from other donors' samples. This rearrangement joins TRBV10-3 to TRBJ2-1; TRBD2 aligns across 7 bases. Specimen: PBMCs. CDR3 DNA: TGTGCCATCGCCCGGGGAGGGACCTACAATGAGCAGTTCTTC. The encoded protein is CAIARGGTYNEQFF.